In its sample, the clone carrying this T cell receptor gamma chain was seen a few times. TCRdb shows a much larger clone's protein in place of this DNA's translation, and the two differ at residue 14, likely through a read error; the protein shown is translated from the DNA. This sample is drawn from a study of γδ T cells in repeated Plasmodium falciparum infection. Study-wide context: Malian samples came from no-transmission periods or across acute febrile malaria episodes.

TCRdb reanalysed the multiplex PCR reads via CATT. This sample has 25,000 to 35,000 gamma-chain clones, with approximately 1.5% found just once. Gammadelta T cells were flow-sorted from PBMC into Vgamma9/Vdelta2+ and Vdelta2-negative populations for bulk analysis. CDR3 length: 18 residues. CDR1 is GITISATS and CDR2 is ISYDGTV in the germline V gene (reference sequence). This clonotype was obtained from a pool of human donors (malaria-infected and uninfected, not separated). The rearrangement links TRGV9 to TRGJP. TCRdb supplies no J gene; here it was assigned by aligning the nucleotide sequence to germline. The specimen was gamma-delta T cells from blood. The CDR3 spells CALWENYAGELGKEIKVF. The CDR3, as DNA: TGTGCCTTGTGGGAGAACTACGCGGGGGAGTTGGGCAAAGAAATCAAGGTATTT.